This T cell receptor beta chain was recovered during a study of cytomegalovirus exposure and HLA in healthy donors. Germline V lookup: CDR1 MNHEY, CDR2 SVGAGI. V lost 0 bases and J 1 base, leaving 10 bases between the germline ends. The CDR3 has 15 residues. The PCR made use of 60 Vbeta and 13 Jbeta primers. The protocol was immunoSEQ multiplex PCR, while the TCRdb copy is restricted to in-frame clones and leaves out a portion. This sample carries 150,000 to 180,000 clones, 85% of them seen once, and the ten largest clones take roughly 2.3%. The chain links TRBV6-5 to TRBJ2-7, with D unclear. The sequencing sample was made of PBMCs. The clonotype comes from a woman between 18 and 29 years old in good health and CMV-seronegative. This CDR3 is CASSYSSPSSYEQYF. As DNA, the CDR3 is TGTGCCAGCAGTTACTCTAGTCCGTCGTCCTACGAGCAGTACTTC.